The 13 T cell receptor beta chains below come from one sample, sequenced in a study of cytomegalovirus exposure and HLA in healthy donors. 60 Vbeta and 13 Jbeta primers were used in PCR. The repertoire was sequenced with immunoSEQ multiplex PCR; TCRdb's copy has only in-frame clones and lacks some. The sample totals more than 30,000 clones. The source material was PBMCs. All receptors derive from a man aged 35-49 years in good health and CMV-seropositive.

V is TRBV18 and J is TRBJ2-4; the match to TRBD1 covers 7 bases. Germline values: CDR1 KGHSH, CDR2 LQKENI. The CDR3 runs to 13 residues. The V and J ends lost 6 bases and 4 bases, in that order; junction bases with no gene match: 3. CDR3: CASSPGQKNIQYF. The CDR3 DNA is TGTGCCAGCTCCCCGGGACAGAAAAACATTCAGTACTTC. Full variable domain (rest looked up from reference TRBV18 and TRBJ2-4): NAGVMQNPRHLVRRRGQEARLRCSPMKGHSHVYWYRQLPEEGLKFMVYLQKENIIDESGMPKERFSAEFPKEGPSILRIQQVVRGDSAAYFCASSPGQKNIQYFGAGTRLSVL.

The chain couples TRBV2 to TRBJ1-5; a weak D match, TRBD1 (6 bases). V gave up 6 bases and J gave up 7 bases, with 16 bases separating them. Germline V gene data show CDR1 as SNHLY and CDR2 as FYNNEI. The CDR3 consists of 14 residues. The DNA for the CDR3 is TGTGCCAGCAGCCCCCCAGGGGCCCCCCAGCCCCAGCATTTT. Protein: CASSPPGAPQPQHF.

J is TRBJ2-5 and V is TRBV4-3; 11 bases map to TRBD1. Germline-derived CDR1 and CDR2 are LGHNA and YSLEER. This CDR3 region has 16 residues. Germline trimming cut 4 bases from V and 4 bases from J; bases unmatched to any gene: 8. CDR3 residues: CASSRLTGQGGETQYF. In nucleotides, the CDR3 is TGCGCCAGCAGCCGCCTAACGGGACAGGGGGGAGAGACCCAGTACTTC.

The genes are TRBV5-1 and TRBJ2-2; weak D call: TRBD1 (6 bases). The CDR3 extends over 15 amino acids. Trimming took 0 bases from V and 7 from J, leaving 13 bases between them. Germline CDR1 reads SGHRS; CDR2 reads YFSETQ. CDR3 bases: TGCGCCAGCAGCTTGGCGCAGGGGAACGTCGGGGAGCTGTTTTTT. As protein: CASSLAQGNVGELFF.

This chain links TRBV13 with TRBJ2-7, with D unresolved. This CDR3 comprises 11 residues. Germline loops: CDR1 PRHDT, CDR2 FYEKMQ (reference sequence). Trimming removed 6 bases at V and 4 bases at J, with 7 bases between. The CDR3 loop is CASSYSYEQYF. CDR3 nucleotides: TGTGCCAGCAGTTACTCTTACGAGCAGTACTTC.

Details on this clone: One junction end does not reproduce the germline sequence, and a read error may be involved. The gene calls are TRBV15 and TRBJ1-5; D unresolved. Germline-derived CDR1 and CDR2 are LNHNV and YYDKDF (reference sequence). The CDR3 has 15 residues. CDR3 bases: TGTGCCACCAGCAGTCATGGACGCGGGTGTCCAGCCCCAGCATTT. Its protein product is CATSSHGRGCPAPAF.

The rearrangement uses TRBV30 and TRBJ2-7; D is possibly TRBD1 (5 bases). CDR1 GTSNPN and CDR2 SVGIG come from the germline V gene (reference sequence). There are 14 residues in the CDR3. The ends were cut back, 2 bases at V and 1 base at J, with 12 bases in the middle. In nucleotides, the CDR3 is TGTGCCTGGAGTCTCCGAAGGGGATCCTACGAGCAGTACTTC. Translation: CAWSLRRGSYEQYF.

CDR3 bases: TGTGCCAGCAGCCCATTAGCGGGGATCTACAATGAGCAGTTCTTC. Its protein is CASSPLAGIYNEQFF. This chain connects TRBV9 to TRBJ2-1, with 8 bases identical to TRBD2. The CDR3 consists of 15 residues. Germline assignment: CDR1 SGDLS and CDR2 YYNGEE. The trim removed 4 bases at V and 3 bases at J, leaving 6 bases unmatched.

The rearrangement joins TRBV30 to TRBJ1-4, with 10 bases fitting TRBD1. Trimming at V came to 4 bases and at J to 3 bases, leaving 5 bases not matched to a gene. Germline lookup yields CDR1 GTSNPN and CDR2 SVGIG (reference sequence). The CDR3 consists of 15 residues. The CDR3 loop reads CAWTPGTGANEKLFF. Here the CDR3 DNA reads TGTGCCTGGACCCCCGGGACAGGGGCTAATGAAAAACTGTTTTTT.

V gene TRBV5-8 combines with J gene TRBJ2-7; D is unclear. Germline assignment: CDR1 SGHTS and CDR2 YDEGEE. V gave up 4 bases and J gave up 0 bases, with 8 bases separating them. This CDR3 contains 13 residues. CDR3 sequence: CASSIKSSYEQYF. As DNA, the CDR3 is TGTGCCAGCAGCATCAAGAGCTCCTACGAGCAGTACTTC.

CDR3 coding DNA: TGTGCCAGTAGTAATGCAGGGGGCAATACCATATATTTT. Its protein product is CASSNAGGNTIYF. The gene calls are TRBV19 and TRBJ1-3; 8 bases fit TRBD1. The CDR3 totals 13 residues. V trimming: 4 bases; J trimming: 10 bases; junction bases outside the gene matches: 6. Per the germline V gene, CDR1 is LNHDA and CDR2 is SQIVND (reference sequence).

This chain connects TRBV10-2 to TRBJ2-3, with TRBD2 identical over 10 bases. Per the germline V gene, CDR1 is WSHSY and CDR2 is SAAADI. The junction had 2 bases not matched to a gene; V was cut back by 4 bases and J by 1 base. This CDR3 is 15 amino acids long. The chain's CDR3 is CASSAGLAGTDTQYF. As DNA, the CDR3 is TGCGCCAGCAGTGCAGGACTAGCGGGCACAGATACGCAGTATTTT.

The J gene is TRBJ1-2, the V gene TRBV18, with D uncertain. CDR1 and CDR2 (germline): KGHSH, LQKENI. V lost 5 bases and J 9 bases, leaving 10 bases between the germline ends. CDR3 size: 11 residues. The CDR3 spells CASSFGDSYTF. Here the CDR3 DNA reads TGTGCCAGCTCATTCGGGGATAGCTACACCTTC.